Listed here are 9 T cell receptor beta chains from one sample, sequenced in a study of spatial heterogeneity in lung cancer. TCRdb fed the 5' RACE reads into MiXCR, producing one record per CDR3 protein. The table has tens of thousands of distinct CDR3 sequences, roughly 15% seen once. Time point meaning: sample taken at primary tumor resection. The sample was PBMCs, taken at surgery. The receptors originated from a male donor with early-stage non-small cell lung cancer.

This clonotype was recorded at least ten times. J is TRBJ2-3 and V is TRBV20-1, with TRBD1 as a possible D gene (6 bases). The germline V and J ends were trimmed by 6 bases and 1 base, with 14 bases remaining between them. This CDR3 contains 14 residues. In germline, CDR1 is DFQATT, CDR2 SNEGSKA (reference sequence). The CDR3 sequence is CSAMDSLGTDTQYF. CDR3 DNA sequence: TGCAGTGCGATGGACAGCCTTGGCACAGATACGCAGTATTTT.

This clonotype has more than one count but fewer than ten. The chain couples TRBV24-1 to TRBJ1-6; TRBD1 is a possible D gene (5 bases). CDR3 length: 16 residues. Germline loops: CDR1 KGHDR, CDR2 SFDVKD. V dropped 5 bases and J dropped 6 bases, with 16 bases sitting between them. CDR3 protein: CATSAVVGDCNSPLHF. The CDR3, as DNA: TGTGCCACCAGTGCGGTGGTAGGGGATTGTAATTCACCCCTCCACTTT.

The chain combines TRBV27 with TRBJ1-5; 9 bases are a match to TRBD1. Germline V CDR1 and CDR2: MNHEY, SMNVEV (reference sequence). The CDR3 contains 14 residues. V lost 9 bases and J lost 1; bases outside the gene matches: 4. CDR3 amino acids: CARTGTGSNQPQHF. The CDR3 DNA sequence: TGTGCCAGAACCGGGACAGGGAGCAATCAGCCCCAGCATTTT.

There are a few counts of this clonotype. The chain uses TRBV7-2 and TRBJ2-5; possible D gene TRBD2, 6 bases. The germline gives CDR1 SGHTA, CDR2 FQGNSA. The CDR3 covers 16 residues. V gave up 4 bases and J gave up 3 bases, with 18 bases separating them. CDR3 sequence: CASSSRREGIKETQYF. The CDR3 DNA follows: TGTGCCAGCAGCTCCCGGCGGGAAGGCATAAAAGAGACCCAGTACTTC.

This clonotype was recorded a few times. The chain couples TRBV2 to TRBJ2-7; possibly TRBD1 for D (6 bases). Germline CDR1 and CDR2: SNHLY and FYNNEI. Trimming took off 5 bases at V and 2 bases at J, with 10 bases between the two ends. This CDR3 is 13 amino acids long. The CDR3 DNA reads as TGTGCCAGCAGTCCGGACAGTACCTACGAGCAGTACTTC. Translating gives CASSPDSTYEQYF.

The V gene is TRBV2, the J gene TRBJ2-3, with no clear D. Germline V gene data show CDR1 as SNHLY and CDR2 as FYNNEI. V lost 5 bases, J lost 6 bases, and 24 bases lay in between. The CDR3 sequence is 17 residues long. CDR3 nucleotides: TGTGCCAGCAGTCCCTATGACTTCTACAATCTCCGGGATACGCAGTATTTT. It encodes CASSPYDFYNLRDTQYF.

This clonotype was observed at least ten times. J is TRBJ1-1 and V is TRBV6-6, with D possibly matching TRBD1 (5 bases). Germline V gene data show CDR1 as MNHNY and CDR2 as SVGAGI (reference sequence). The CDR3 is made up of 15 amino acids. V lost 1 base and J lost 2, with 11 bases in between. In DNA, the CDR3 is TGTGCCAGCAGTTACTTGGGGGTTTATAACACTGAAGCTTTCTTT. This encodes CASSYLGVYNTEAFF.

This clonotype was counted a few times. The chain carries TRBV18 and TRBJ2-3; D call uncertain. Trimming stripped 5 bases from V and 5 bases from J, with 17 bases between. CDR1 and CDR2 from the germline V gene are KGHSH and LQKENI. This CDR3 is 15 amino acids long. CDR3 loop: CASSVVGVGRDTQYF. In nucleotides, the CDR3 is TGTGCCAGCTCAGTTGTAGGCGTAGGACGAGATACGCAGTATTTT.

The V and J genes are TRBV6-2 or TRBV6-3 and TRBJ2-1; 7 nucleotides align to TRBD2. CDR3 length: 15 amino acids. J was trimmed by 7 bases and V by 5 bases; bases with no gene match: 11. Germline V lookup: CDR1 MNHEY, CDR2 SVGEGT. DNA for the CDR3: TGTGCCAGCAGTCCTCTCGCGGGAGTATGGAATGAGCAGTTCTTC. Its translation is CASSPLAGVWNEQFF.